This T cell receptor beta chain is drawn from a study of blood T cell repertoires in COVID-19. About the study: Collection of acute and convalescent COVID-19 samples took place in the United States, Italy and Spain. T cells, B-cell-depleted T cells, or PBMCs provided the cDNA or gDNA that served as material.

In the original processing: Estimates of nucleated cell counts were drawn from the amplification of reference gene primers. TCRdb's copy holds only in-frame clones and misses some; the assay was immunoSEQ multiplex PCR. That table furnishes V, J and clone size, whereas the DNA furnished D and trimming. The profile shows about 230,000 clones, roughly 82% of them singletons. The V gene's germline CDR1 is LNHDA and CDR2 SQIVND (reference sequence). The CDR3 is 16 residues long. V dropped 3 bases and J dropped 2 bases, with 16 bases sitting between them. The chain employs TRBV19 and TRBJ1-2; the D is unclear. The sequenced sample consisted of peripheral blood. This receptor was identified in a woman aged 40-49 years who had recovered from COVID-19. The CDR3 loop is CASSMDDQPRNYGYTF. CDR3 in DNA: TGTGCCAGTAGTATGGATGACCAGCCCAGGAACTATGGCTACACCTTC.